What follows is one TCR beta chain and its context. These data come from a study of human thymus T cells. Thymic material originated from resections removed in the course of corrective heart surgery. The assay was immunoSEQ multiplex PCR, and TCRdb's table has in-frame clones only and misses some. The sample carries some 120,000 clones, around 95% recorded once. This sequence originates from a boy in the first two years of life with a congenital heart defect but otherwise immunologically healthy. The sequenced sample was thymus tissue.

In nucleotides, the CDR3 is TGTGCCAGCAATCCTCCGGGACAGGGGGCTAGTTCACCCCTCCACTTT. This codes for CASNPPGQGASSPLHF. The gene calls are TRBV28 and TRBJ1-6; 12 bases line up with TRBD1. Losses at the gene ends were 7 bases for V and 9 bases for J; bases not matched to a gene: 10. The CDR3 consists of 16 residues. Germline values: CDR1 MDHEN, CDR2 SYDVKM.